Presented here are 5 T cell receptor beta chains from one specimen sequenced in a study of neoadjuvant nivolumab and ipilimumab in lung cancer. Profiling relied on immunoSEQ multiplex PCR, and the TCRdb table lists in-frame clones only, not all of them. Among 25,000 to 30,000 clones listed, under 85% were seen once. The starting material was tumor tissue, obtained after neoadjuvant nivolumab, alone or with ipilimumab, at or shortly before surgery. All receptors derive from an adult with non-small cell lung cancer.

This clone appeared a few times. This chain joins TRBV18 and TRBJ1-2; 11 nucleotides line up with TRBD1. The CDR3 totals 14 residues. Losses at the gene ends were 5 bases for V and 8 bases for J; bases not matched to a gene: 7. Germline lookup yields CDR1 KGHSH and CDR2 LQKENI. The CDR3 here is CASSAGTGGFGYTF. The DNA for the CDR3 is TGTGCCAGCTCAGCGGGGACAGGGGGGTTCGGCTACACCTTC.

This clone was recorded only once. This rearrangement joins TRBV30 to TRBJ1-1, with D possibly being TRBD1 (5 bases). Looked up from germline, CDR1 is GTSNPN and CDR2 is SVGIG (reference sequence). V lost 3 bases and J lost 7, with 18 bases in between. The CDR3 runs to 14 residues. The CDR3 reads CAWRPGGSYGEAFF. The CDR3 DNA is TGTGCCTGGAGGCCCGGGGGGTCTTACGGTGAAGCTTTCTTT.

The chain is built from TRBV6-5 and TRBJ2-3; 15 positions match TRBD2. The CDR3 covers 15 residues. Germline V lookup: CDR1 MNHEY, CDR2 SVGAGI. V was clipped by 6 bases and J by 5 bases; unmatched bases: 3. The CDR3 DNA is TGTGCCAGCAGGCGGACTAGCGGGGGGGGAGATACGCAGTATTTT. As protein: CASRRTSGGGDTQYF.

The V gene is TRBV5-1, the J gene TRBJ2-7; 8 bases align to TRBD1. After removal of 4 bases from V and 4 bases from J, the junction contained 7 bases not matched to a gene. From germline, CDR1 is SGHRS and CDR2 YFSETQ. The CDR3 loop spans 14 amino acids. This CDR3 reads CASSRGTGLYEQYF. The DNA for the CDR3 is TGCGCCAGCAGCCGGGGGACAGGCTTATACGAGCAGTACTTC.

CDR3 region: CASSYPFYDRDNADTQYF. CDR3 in DNA: TGTGCCAGCAGCTACCCGTTCTACGACAGGGATAACGCAGATACGCAGTATTTT. The rearrangement uses TRBV5-6 and TRBJ2-3; 7 bases are a match to TRBD1. Unmatched junction bases numbered 17, after V lost 3 bases and J lost 4 bases. The CDR3 totals 18 residues. Germline V lookup: CDR1 SGHDT, CDR2 YYEEEE. The full variable domain, in which reference TRBV5-6 and TRBJ2-3 provide the parts outside the CDR3, is DAGVTQSPTHLIKTRGQQVTLRCSPKSGHDTVSWYQQALGQGPQFIFQYYEEEERQRGNFPDRFSGHQFPNYSSELNVNALLLGDSALYLCASSYPFYDRDNADTQYFGPGTRLTVL.